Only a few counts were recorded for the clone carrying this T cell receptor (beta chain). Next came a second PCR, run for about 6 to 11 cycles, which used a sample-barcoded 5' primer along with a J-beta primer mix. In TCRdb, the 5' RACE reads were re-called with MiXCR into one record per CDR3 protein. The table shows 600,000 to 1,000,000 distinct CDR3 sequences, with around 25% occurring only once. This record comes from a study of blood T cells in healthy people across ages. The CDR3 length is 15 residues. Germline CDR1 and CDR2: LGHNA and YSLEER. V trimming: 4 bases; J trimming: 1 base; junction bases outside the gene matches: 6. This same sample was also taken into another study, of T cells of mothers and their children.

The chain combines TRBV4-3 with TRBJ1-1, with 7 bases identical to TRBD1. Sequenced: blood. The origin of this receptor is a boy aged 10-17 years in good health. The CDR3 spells CASSPTGTENTEAFF. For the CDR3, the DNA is TGCGCCAGCAGCCCGACGGGGACAGAGAACACTGAAGCTTTCTTT.